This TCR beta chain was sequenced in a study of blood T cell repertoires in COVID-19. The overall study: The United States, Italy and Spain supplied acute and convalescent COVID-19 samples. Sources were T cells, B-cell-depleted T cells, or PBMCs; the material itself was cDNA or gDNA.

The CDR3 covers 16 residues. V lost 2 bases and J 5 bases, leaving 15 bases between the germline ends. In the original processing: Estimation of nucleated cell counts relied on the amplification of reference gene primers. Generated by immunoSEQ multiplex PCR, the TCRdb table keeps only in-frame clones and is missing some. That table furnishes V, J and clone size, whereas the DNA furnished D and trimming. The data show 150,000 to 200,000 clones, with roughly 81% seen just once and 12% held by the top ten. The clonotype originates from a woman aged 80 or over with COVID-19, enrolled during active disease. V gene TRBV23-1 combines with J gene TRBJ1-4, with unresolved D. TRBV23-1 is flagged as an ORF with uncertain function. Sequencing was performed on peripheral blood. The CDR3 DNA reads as TGCGCCAGCAGTCAACCCCTTCGTCAGGCAAATGAAAAACTGTTTTTT. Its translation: CASSQPLRQANEKLFF.